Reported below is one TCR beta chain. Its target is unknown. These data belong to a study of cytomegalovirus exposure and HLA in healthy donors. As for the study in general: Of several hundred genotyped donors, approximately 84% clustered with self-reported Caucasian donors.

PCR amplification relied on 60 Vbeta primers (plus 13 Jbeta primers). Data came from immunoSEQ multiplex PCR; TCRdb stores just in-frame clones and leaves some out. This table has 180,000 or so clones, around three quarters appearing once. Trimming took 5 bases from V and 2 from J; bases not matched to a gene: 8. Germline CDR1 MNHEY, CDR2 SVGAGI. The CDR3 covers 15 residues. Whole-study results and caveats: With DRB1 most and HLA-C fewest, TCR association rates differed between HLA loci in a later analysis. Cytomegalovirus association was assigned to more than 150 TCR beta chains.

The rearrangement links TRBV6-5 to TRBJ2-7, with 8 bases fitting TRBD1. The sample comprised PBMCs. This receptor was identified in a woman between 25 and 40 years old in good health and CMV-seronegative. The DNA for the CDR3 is TGTGCCAGCAGTCCCTCCGGGACAGGTCCCTACGAGCAGTACTTC. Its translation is CASSPSGTGPYEQYF.